This record covers a single T cell receptor beta chain. What it binds is unknown. Patients with autoimmune history or systemic immunosuppression were excluded. The sample belongs to a study of OX40 agonist ivuxolimab in advanced cancers. For the study at large: The study treated patients with ivuxolimab, an agonistic anti-OX40 (CD134) antibody.

From germline, CDR1 is ENHRY and CDR2 SYGVKD. V lost 0 bases and J 4 bases, leaving 12 bases between the germline ends. The CDR3 has 15 residues. The protocol was immunoSEQ multiplex PCR, while the TCRdb copy is restricted to in-frame clones and leaves out a portion. The profile covers 20,000 to 30,000 clones, with roughly 88% appearing a single time and more than 40% taken by the ten largest. General observations from the study: There were also nonresponders showing low normalized T-cell clonal expansion.

This specimen consisted of CD4+ or CD8+ T cells sorted from blood, obtained in a trial of the OX40 agonist ivuxolimab. The chain employs TRBV10-3 and TRBJ1-2; possibly TRBD1 for D (5 bases). The source of this sequence is an adult with an advanced solid tumor such as melanoma, head and neck, liver or kidney cancer. The DNA of the CDR3 is TGTGCCATCAGTGAGTCCGACGAGACAGTCTATGGCTACACCTTC. Translated, it gives CAISESDETVYGYTF.